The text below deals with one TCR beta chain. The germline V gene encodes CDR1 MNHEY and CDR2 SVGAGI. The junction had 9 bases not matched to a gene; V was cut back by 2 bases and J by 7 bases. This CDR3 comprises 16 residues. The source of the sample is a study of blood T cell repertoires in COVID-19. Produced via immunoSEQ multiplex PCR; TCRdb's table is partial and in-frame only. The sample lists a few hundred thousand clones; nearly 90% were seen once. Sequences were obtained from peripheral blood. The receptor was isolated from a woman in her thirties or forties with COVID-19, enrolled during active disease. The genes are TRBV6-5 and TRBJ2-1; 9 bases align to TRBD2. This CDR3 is CASSYLTSGYSNEQFF. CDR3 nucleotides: TGTGCCAGCAGTTACCTGACTAGCGGCTACTCAAATGAGCAGTTCTTC.